The 26 T cell receptor beta chains below all came from one sample that was sequenced in a study of blood T cell repertoires in COVID-19. Some clones are missing from TCRdb's copy, which holds only in-frame ones; the method was immunoSEQ multiplex PCR. The sample has just under 350,000 clones, around 87% seen once. Sequencing was carried out using peripheral blood. These receptor sequences come from a woman between 45 and 65 years old with COVID-19, enrolled during active disease.

The V call is TRBV7-2, the J call TRBJ2-3; D not certain. The germline CDR1 and CDR2 sequences are SGHTA and FQGNSA. The CDR3 consists of 11 residues. The V end lost 3 bases, the J end lost 6 bases, and 4 bases lay between the germline ends. CDR3 DNA: TGTGCCAGCAGCTTGGCTGATACGCAGTATTTT. This translates into CASSLADTQYF.

The V call is TRBV6-1, the J call TRBJ1-4, with D possibly being TRBD1 (5 bases). Germline values: CDR1 MNHNS, CDR2 SASEGT. This CDR3 is built from 15 residues. V lost 2 bases and J lost 2, with 9 bases in between. This CDR3 is CASSELGGTNEKLFF. The CDR3 coding sequence is TGTGCCAGCAGTGAATTGGGGGGGACTAATGAAAAACTGTTTTTT.

This chain joins TRBV2 and TRBJ2-7; the D gene is possibly TRBD1 (5 bases). Germline V CDR1 and CDR2: SNHLY, FYNNEI. V lost 6 bases and J lost 0, with 12 bases in between. The CDR3 is 14 residues long. CDR3 in amino acids: CASRRTLSSYEQYF. Here the CDR3 DNA reads TGTGCCAGCAGGAGGACACTAAGCTCCTACGAGCAGTACTTC.

The chain has TRBV12-5 and TRBJ1-1, with unresolved D. Germline-derived CDR1 and CDR2 are LGHNT and FRNRAP. The CDR3 sequence is 13 residues long. The V gene lost 5 bases and the J gene lost 2 bases, with 9 bases spanning the gap. CDR3 sequence reads: CASGLISNTEAFF. Here the CDR3 DNA reads TGTGCTAGTGGTCTAATATCTAACACTGAAGCTTTCTTT.

J is TRBJ1-1 and V is TRBV29-1, with 7 bases identical to TRBD1. Trimming took 4 bases from V and 5 from J; bases not matched to a gene: 4. The V gene's germline CDR1 is SQVTM and CDR2 ANQGSEA. This CDR3 has 12 residues. In DNA form, the CDR3 reads TGCAGCGTTGGACAGGGCTATACTGAAGCTTTCTTT. Translating it yields CSVGQGYTEAFF.

The genes are TRBV5-6 and TRBJ1-5; D perhaps matches TRBD1 (5 bases). Germline V gives CDR1 SGHDT, CDR2 YYEEEE. The CDR3 loop spans 14 amino acids. V lost 2 bases to trimming and J lost 5 bases, with 11 bases between them. CDR3 coding DNA: TGTGCCAGCAGCTTCAACCAGGGTGATCAGCCCCAGCATTTT. This sequence encodes CASSFNQGDQPQHF.

This clone was seen once. Within the sample, other DNA sequences also encode this same CDR3. V and J are TRBV6-5 and TRBJ1-1, with D possibly matching TRBD1 (6 bases). V gave up 3 bases and J gave up 2 bases, with 13 bases separating them. CDR1 and CDR2 from the germline V gene are MNHEY and SVGAGI. This CDR3 comprises 15 residues. CDR3 loop: CASSYEGQINTEAFF. The CDR3 bases are TGTGCCAGCAGTTATGAGGGACAAATAAACACTGAAGCTTTCTTT.

This clone was observed many times. The sample holds other DNA sequences that translate to the same CDR3. V and J are TRBV20-1 and TRBJ1-4, with D possibly matching TRBD1 (6 bases). V was cut by 6 bases and J by 6 bases, with 8 bases left in between. CDR1 and CDR2 (germline): DFQATT, SNEGSKA (reference sequence). The CDR3 totals 11 residues. The CDR3 DNA is TGCAGTGCGTGGACAGATGAAAAACTGTTTTTT. Translation: CSAWTDEKLFF.

This clone came up a few times. The J gene is TRBJ1-2, the V gene TRBV7-8, with 9 bases identical to TRBD1. The J segment lost 5 bases and the V segment lost 4 bases, leaving 8 bases of the junction unmatched. The CDR3 spans 15 residues. Looked up from germline, CDR1 is SGHVS and CDR2 is FQNEAQ. The CDR3 protein is CASSSPRTGEYGYTF. For the CDR3, the DNA is TGTGCCAGCAGCTCCCCCCGGACAGGGGAGTATGGCTACACCTTC.

V gene TRBV5-4 combines with J gene TRBJ1-1; the match to TRBD1 covers 7 bases. V dropped 2 bases and J dropped 5; count of bases not matched to a gene: 9. This CDR3 has 15 amino acids. CDR1 is SGHNT, CDR2 YYREEE, per germline (reference sequence). The CDR3 here is CASSLGTVWGTEAFF. The DNA for the CDR3 is TGTGCCAGCAGCTTAGGGACAGTTTGGGGAACTGAAGCTTTCTTT.

The chain recombines TRBV10-3 with TRBJ1-1; TRBD1 agrees at 8 bases. Trimming at V came to 4 bases and at J to 1 base, leaving 5 bases not matched to a gene. This CDR3 comprises 15 residues. Germline CDR1 and CDR2: ENHRY and SYGVKD. The CDR3, as DNA: TGTGCCATCAGTGTTCAGGGGGCCGGGAACACTGAAGCTTTCTTT. Translation gives CAISVQGAGNTEAFF.

The chain joins TRBV19 to TRBJ1-5; the match to TRBD1 covers 8 bases. Losses at the gene ends were 4 bases for V and 4 bases for J; bases not matched to a gene: 6. This CDR3 is 15 amino acids long. Per the germline V gene, CDR1 is LNHDA and CDR2 is SQIVND (reference sequence). Here the CDR3 DNA reads TGTGCCAGTAGTACGAGGGACAGGAAAAATCAGCCCCAGCATTTT. Protein: CASSTRDRKNQPQHF.

V is TRBV7-9 and J is TRBJ2-5, with 15 bases lining up with TRBD2. The CDR3 runs 18 residues. The junction had 12 bases not matched to a gene; V was cut back by 5 bases and J by 5 bases. Germline V gene lookup returns CDR1 SEHNR and CDR2 FQNEAQ (reference sequence). CDR3 DNA sequence: TGTGCCAGCAGCACTAAAATGGGACTAGCGGGAGGTTCCGAGACCCAGTACTTC. Encoded protein: CASSTKMGLAGGSETQYF.

V usage is TRBV30 and J usage is TRBJ2-1; 9 bases align to TRBD2. Trimming took 2 bases from V and 9 from J; bases not matched to a gene: 11. The CDR3 is made up of 15 amino acids. Germline V gene lookup returns CDR1 GTSNPN and CDR2 SVGIG (reference sequence). This CDR3 is CAWSLRTSDRGEQFF. In nucleotides, the CDR3 is TGTGCCTGGAGTCTCAGGACTAGCGATAGGGGTGAGCAGTTCTTC.

A few counts support this clone. The chain uses TRBV5-1 and TRBJ2-2; a weak D match, TRBD2 (6 bases). CDR1 is SGHRS and CDR2 is YFSETQ in the germline V gene. Trimming left V 4 bases short and J 4 bases short, with 20 bases between. The CDR3 covers 17 residues. The CDR3 loop is CASSRGSPDAGTGELFF. Written as DNA, the CDR3 is TGCGCCAGCAGCCGGGGGTCTCCGGACGCCGGCACCGGGGAGCTGTTTTTT.

This clone showed up many times. The chain links TRBV5-1 to TRBJ2-2, with D possibly being TRBD2 (6 bases). V was cut by 0 bases and J by 3 bases, with 18 bases left in between. The CDR3 has 18 amino acids. CDR1 and CDR2 (germline): SGHRS, YFSETQ. The CDR3 region has the DNA TGCGCCAGCAGCTTGGACTTGGAGGGAGGATGGGACACCGGGGAGCTGTTTTTT. It is translated as CASSLDLEGGWDTGELFF. The whole variable domain, filled in from reference TRBV5-1 and TRBJ2-2, reads KAGVTQTPRYLIKTRGQQVTLSCSPISGHRSVSWYQQTPGQGLQFLFEYFSETQRNKGNFPGRFSGRQFSNSRSEMNVSTLELGDSALYLCASSLDLEGGWDTGELFFGEGSRLTVL.

The gene calls are TRBV25-1 and TRBJ2-4; 10 bases are shared with TRBD2. The CDR3 has 13 residues. Germline V CDR1 and CDR2: MGHDK, SYGVNS. Trimming cost V 7 bases and J 8 bases; bases outside gene matches: 5. CDR3 region: CASIAGGGDIQYF. The DNA of the CDR3 is TGTGCCAGCATAGCGGGAGGAGGGGACATTCAGTACTTC.

The gene calls are TRBV14 and TRBJ2-1; D is possibly TRBD1 (6 bases). Germline V gives CDR1 SGHDN, CDR2 FVKESK. CDR3 length: 16 residues. V was cut by 4 bases and J by 7 bases, with 20 bases left in between. CDR3 sequence (DNA): TGTGCCAGCAGCCCTATCGGGGCGTTAGGGGGTAATGAGCAGTTCTTC. As protein: CASSPIGALGGNEQFF. Complete variable domain (other parts from reference TRBV14 and TRBJ2-1): EAGVTQFPSHSVIEKGQTVTLRCDPISGHDNLYWYRRVMGKEIKFLLHFVKESKQDESGMPNNRFLAERTGGTYSTLKVQPAELEDSGVYFCASSPIGALGGNEQFFGPGTRLTVL.

The chain combines TRBV19 with TRBJ2-7, with TRBD1 matching over 10 bases. The CDR3 contains 15 residues. J gave up 1 base and V 5 bases, and 5 bases lay outside the gene matches. Per the germline V gene, CDR1 is LNHDA and CDR2 is SQIVND (reference sequence). The CDR3 DNA sequence: TGTGCCAGTAGTGACCCGGGACAGGGGTCCTACGAGCAGTACTTC. Residues: CASSDPGQGSYEQYF. Based on the CDR3 plus reference TRBV19 and TRBJ2-7, the full variable domain is DGGITQSPKYLFRKEGQNVTLSCEQNLNHDAMYWYRQDPGQGLRLIYYSQIVNDFQKGDIAEGYSVSREKKESFPLTVTSAQKNPTAFYLCASSDPGQGSYEQYFGPGTRLTVT.

J is TRBJ2-7 and V is TRBV27; 7 bases are shared with TRBD1. Germline CDR1 reads MNHEY; CDR2 reads SMNVEV (reference sequence). This CDR3 region has 14 residues. Germline trimming cut 6 bases from V and 6 bases from J; bases unmatched to any gene: 11. CDR3: CASSLSDRVVEQYF. The CDR3 bases are TGTGCCAGCAGCCTATCAGACAGGGTTGTCGAGCAGTACTTC.

This chain uses TRBV2 with TRBJ2-3; D ambiguous. Trimming stripped 7 bases from V and 0 bases from J, with 14 bases between. Germline assignment: CDR1 SNHLY and CDR2 FYNNEI. The CDR3 has 15 residues. CDR3 residues: CASTESGRSTDTQYF. CDR3 bases: TGTGCCAGCACTGAGTCGGGTAGAAGCACAGATACGCAGTATTTT.

This chain connects TRBV29-1 to TRBJ2-3; 9 nucleotides match TRBD2. The CDR3 sequence is 15 residues long. V lost 3 bases, J lost 1 base, and 5 bases stayed unmatched. Looked up from germline, CDR1 is SQVTM and CDR2 is ANQGSEA. The CDR3 bases are TGCAGCGTTGAGGCGGGAGGGTCTGGCACAGATACGCAGTATTTT. Amino acid sequence: CSVEAGGSGTDTQYF.

The gene calls are TRBV5-1 and TRBJ2-1, with D possibly being TRBD2 (6 bases). This CDR3 spans 17 amino acids. Germline CDR1 SGHRS, CDR2 YFSETQ. Trimming removed 4 bases at V and 4 bases at J, with 21 bases between. CDR3 in amino acids: CASSLRGVAVTYNEQFF. In nucleotides, the CDR3 is TGCGCCAGCAGCCTCCGCGGGGTGGCCGTTACGTACAATGAGCAGTTCTTC.

The chain carries TRBV24-1 and TRBJ2-2, with 7 bases identical to TRBD1. The ends lost 3 bases at V and 6 bases at J; junction bases unmatched: 3. Germline CDR1 is KGHDR and CDR2 is SFDVKD. The CDR3 loop spans 14 amino acids. The CDR3 sequence is CATSDHTGAGELFF. As DNA, the CDR3 is TGTGCCACCAGTGATCATACAGGGGCCGGGGAGCTGTTTTTT.

The V call is TRBV18, the J call TRBJ2-7; 9 bases match TRBD1. CDR1 and CDR2 (germline): KGHSH, LQKENI. The CDR3 contains 16 residues. Unmatched junction bases numbered 12, after V lost 7 bases and J lost 2 bases. CDR3 loop: CASLGQGSPNPYEQYF. CDR3 nucleotides: TGTGCCAGCTTGGGACAGGGCTCGCCGAATCCCTACGAGCAGTACTTC.

The chain joins TRBV7-9 to TRBJ1-1; D is unresolved. The CDR3 contains 11 residues. CDR1 is SEHNR, CDR2 FQNEAQ, per germline (reference sequence). Trimming pared 3 bases from V and 9 bases from J, leaving 8 bases between. The CDR3 region is CASSFDTKAFF. CDR3 coding DNA: TGTGCCAGCAGCTTCGATACTAAAGCTTTCTTT.